These 28 T cell receptor beta chains originate from one sample sequenced in a study of PD-1 blockade in mismatch repair-deficient tumors (dated by TCRdb to about 2017). The library came from the immunoSEQ multiplex PCR assay. Held by TCRdb, this immuneACCESS table contains in-frame sequences only and omits some clones. Under half of the omission traces to an unresolved V gene where checked; the cause of the rest is unknown. This sample holds roughly 120,000 clones; around nine tenths were observed only once. Around 11% of the sample belongs to the ten largest clones. The sequenced sample was peripheral blood, obtained approximately 71 weeks after starting pembrolizumab. Every receptor here comes from an adult with mismatch repair-deficient cancer.

CDR3: CAWSTPTVFYEQYF. The CDR3 DNA reads as TGTGCCTGGAGTACTCCGACAGTTTTCTACGAGCAGTACTTC. The chain couples TRBV30 to TRBJ2-7; weak D call: TRBD1 (5 bases). Deletions cut 2 bases from V and 3 bases from J, with 14 bases between. The CDR3 is 14 residues long. Per germline, CDR1 GTSNPN and CDR2 SVGIG (reference sequence).

Here the CDR3 reads CASSLYMTSGRASNEQFF. In nucleotides, the CDR3 is TGTGCCAGCAGCCTATATATGACTAGCGGGAGGGCTAGCAATGAGCAGTTCTTC. This rearrangement joins TRBV27 to TRBJ2-1, with 14 bases matching TRBD2. The CDR3 has 18 residues. Germline CDR1 is MNHEY and CDR2 is SMNVEV (reference sequence). J was trimmed by 6 bases and V by 6 bases; bases with no gene match: 13.

The rearrangement joins TRBV18 to TRBJ2-3, with D perhaps matching TRBD1 or TRBD2 (5 bases each). CDR3 length: 14 amino acids. Germline V lookup: CDR1 KGHSH, CDR2 LQKENI. The ends were cut back, 3 bases at V and 3 bases at J, with 10 bases in the middle. CDR3 coding DNA: TGTGCCAGCTCACCCGGGGCGCTAACAGATACGCAGTATTTT. This codes for CASSPGALTDTQYF.

The CDR3 DNA reads as TGTGCCAGCTCACTTTGGACAGGGCAAGAGACCCAGTACTTC. Translating it yields CASSLWTGQETQYF. V and J are TRBV18 and TRBJ2-5, with 8 bases aligning to TRBD1. Germline CDR1 reads KGHSH; CDR2 reads LQKENI. The CDR3 covers 14 residues. V trimming: 4 bases; J trimming: 2 bases; junction bases outside the gene matches: 3.

The chain recombines TRBV27 with TRBJ2-7; the match to TRBD2 covers 11 bases. Germline V CDR1 and CDR2: MNHEY, SMNVEV (reference sequence). Unmatched junction bases numbered 5, after V lost 4 bases and J lost 0 bases. The CDR3 runs 16 residues. CDR3 protein: CASSSAGTSGSYEQYF. The CDR3 region has the DNA TGTGCCAGCAGTTCCGCCGGGACTAGCGGCTCCTACGAGCAGTACTTC.

The CDR3 bases are TGTGCCAGCAGCTTAGTGGGAAACCCCGGGGAGCTGTTTTTT. Translated: CASSLVGNPGELFF. This sequence joins TRBV11-2 and TRBJ2-2; D is ambiguous. This CDR3 is built from 14 residues. V was shortened by 1 base and J by 6 bases, with 9 bases between the two germline ends. From germline, CDR1 is SGHAT and CDR2 FQNNGV.

The chain couples TRBV7-2 to TRBJ2-7; no clear D gene. CDR1 SGHTA and CDR2 FQGNSA come from the germline V gene. The germline V and J ends were trimmed by 5 bases and 1 base, with 12 bases remaining between them. The CDR3 contains 14 residues. DNA for the CDR3: TGTGCCAGCAGCCTCCCAGTGAGGTCCTACGAGCAGTACTTC. It specifies CASSLPVRSYEQYF.

The J gene is TRBJ1-4, the V gene TRBV4-1; 9 bases map to TRBD1. V was clipped by 0 bases and J by 10 bases; unmatched bases: 6. The CDR3 is 15 amino acids. Germline CDR1 and CDR2: MGHRA and YSYEKL. In DNA form, the CDR3 reads TGCGCCAGCAGCCAAGAAAGACAGGGGGAAGGAAAACTGTTTTTT. This sequence encodes CASSQERQGEGKLFF.

V usage is TRBV11-1 and J usage is TRBJ2-1; 9 bases fit TRBD2. This CDR3 is built from 15 residues. V was clipped by 2 bases and J by 6 bases; unmatched bases: 5. Germline loops: CDR1 SGHAT, CDR2 FQDESV (reference sequence). CDR3 protein: CASSLNPTSGNEQFF. CDR3 coding DNA: TGTGCCAGCAGCTTAAACCCGACTAGCGGCAATGAGCAGTTCTTC. Based on the CDR3 plus reference TRBV11-1 and TRBJ2-1, the full variable domain is EAEVAQSPRYKITEKSQAVAFWCDPISGHATLYWYRQILGQGPELLVQFQDESVVDDSQLPKDRFSAERLKGVDSTLKIQPAELGDSAMYLCASSLNPTSGNEQFFGPGTRLTVL.

The CDR3 here is CASSLAGGSSNEQFF. The CDR3 coding sequence is TGTGCCAGCAGCTTAGCGGGAGGGTCTAGCAATGAGCAGTTCTTC. This chain connects TRBV7-9 to TRBJ2-1, with 7 nucleotides matching TRBD2. The CDR3 is 15 residues long. Trimming cost V 0 bases and J 6 bases; bases outside gene matches: 5. The V gene's germline CDR1 is SEHNR and CDR2 FQNEAQ (reference sequence).

This sequence joins TRBV7-9 and TRBJ1-2; a possible D gene is TRBD1 (5 bases). CDR3 length: 19 residues. Germline CDR1 and CDR2: SEHNR and FQNEAQ (reference sequence). V gave up 5 bases and J gave up 8 bases, with 33 bases separating them. The DNA for the CDR3 is TGTGCCAGCAGCCCCCCATTCGTTGGCGGCAGGACACATGGCATGGGCTACACCTTC. This codes for CASSPPFVGGRTHGMGYTF.

The gene calls are TRBV4-1 and TRBJ2-7; possible D gene TRBD1, 5 bases. V lost 2 bases to trimming and J lost 4 bases, with 18 bases between them. Per the germline V gene, CDR1 is MGHRA and CDR2 is YSYEKL. The CDR3 extends over 16 amino acids. The CDR3 loop is CASSQNTKTETYEQYF. CDR3 in DNA: TGCGCCAGCAGCCAAAACACGAAGACAGAAACATACGAGCAGTACTTC.

This clone showed up just once. The chain uses TRBV30 and TRBJ1-1, with 7 bases identical to TRBD1. The V gene end was trimmed by 3 bases and the J gene end by 1 base; junction bases not matched to a gene: 5. Germline CDR1 reads GTSNPN; CDR2 reads SVGIG (reference sequence). There are 14 residues in the CDR3. Here the CDR3 DNA reads TGTGCCTGGAGGATGAGGGACAGGAACACTGAAGCTTTCTTT. It is translated as CAWRMRDRNTEAFF.

The chain joins TRBV7-9 to TRBJ2-5; D is unresolved. In germline, CDR1 is SEHNR, CDR2 FQNEAQ (reference sequence). The CDR3 loop spans 15 amino acids. Trimming took off 0 bases at V and 2 bases at J, with 10 bases between the two ends. The CDR3 DNA reads as TGTGCCAGCAGCTTAGCGTTAAGGTCGCAAGAGACCCAGTACTTC. Translation gives CASSLALRSQETQYF.

CDR3 in amino acids: CASSLMGLAEQYF. The CDR3 bases are TGTGCCAGCAGCTTAATGGGGCTAGCGGAGCAGTACTTC. The chain has TRBV11-2 and TRBJ2-7, with D perhaps TRBD2 (6 bases). Germline CDR1 and CDR2: SGHAT and FQNNGV. This CDR3 region has 13 residues. V lost 2 bases, J lost 7 bases, and 12 bases lay in between.

This chain joins TRBV9 and TRBJ2-7; 12 positions agree with TRBD2. The CDR3 contains 17 residues. Trimming removed 0 bases from V and 3 bases from J; junction bases left unmatched: 7. From germline, CDR1 is SGDLS and CDR2 YYNGEE. The CDR3 protein is CASSVDGRTSGDYEQYF. In DNA form, the CDR3 reads TGTGCCAGCAGCGTAGACGGGAGGACTAGCGGGGACTACGAGCAGTACTTC.

This clone was picked up one time. The chain couples TRBV28 to TRBJ1-5; 8 bases fit TRBD1. Germline V gene lookup returns CDR1 MDHEN and CDR2 SYDVKM. There are 16 residues in the CDR3. J lost 1 base, V lost 5 bases, and 7 bases had no gene match. Here the CDR3 reads CASSPYRGMSNQPQHF. CDR3 DNA: TGTGCCAGCAGTCCTTACAGGGGGATGAGCAATCAGCCCCAGCATTTT.

This clone occurred once. V is TRBV6-1 and J is TRBJ1-1; D is uncertain. This CDR3 contains 12 residues. From germline, CDR1 is MNHNS and CDR2 SASEGT. V lost 7 bases and J lost 5, with 11 bases in between. CDR3 protein: CASTSGKTEAFF. The DNA of the CDR3 is TGTGCCAGCACTTCTGGTAAGACTGAAGCTTTCTTT.

The chain uses TRBV29-1 and TRBJ2-7, with D unclear. Between the trimmed V and J ends, which lost 2 bases and 2 bases, there was a span of 13 bases. CDR3 length equals 14 residues. CDR1 is SQVTM and CDR2 is ANQGSEA in the germline V gene. In DNA, the CDR3 is TGCAGCGTTGAAAAGGCCGAGAACACCTACGAGCAGTACTTC. Its translation is CSVEKAENTYEQYF.

J is TRBJ1-2 and V is TRBV4-1, with 9 bases fitting TRBD1. Trimming removed 0 bases from V and 0 bases from J; junction bases left unmatched: 2. Germline CDR1 MGHRA, CDR2 YSYEKL. The CDR3 has 16 residues. The CDR3 sequence: CASSQDRTGANYGYTF. In DNA, the CDR3 is TGCGCCAGCAGCCAAGATAGGACAGGGGCTAACTATGGCTACACCTTC.

This chain connects TRBV4-3 to TRBJ2-7; possibly TRBD1 for D (5 bases). This CDR3 is built from 15 residues. Germline V gene sequence: CDR1 LGHNA, CDR2 YSLEER. Trimming cost V 1 base and J 2 bases, with 12 bases left between them. The CDR3 bases are TGCGCCAGCAGCCAAGTACTACAGACAGCCTACGAGCAGTACTTC. It yields the protein CASSQVLQTAYEQYF.

The V and J genes are TRBV5-4 and TRBJ2-1; the D is unclear. CDR3 length equals 16 residues. The V gene lost 0 bases and the J gene lost 0 bases, with 10 bases spanning the gap. Germline CDR1 and CDR2: SGHNT and YYREEE (reference sequence). The CDR3 sequence: CASSLDGYYSYNEQFF. Here the CDR3 DNA reads TGTGCCAGCAGCTTGGACGGCTATTACTCCTACAATGAGCAGTTCTTC.

This clone was counted a single time. The chain has TRBV10-1 and TRBJ2-3; D unclear. Germline CDR1 WNHNN, CDR2 SYGVQD (reference sequence). The CDR3 has 17 amino acids. Trimming removed 0 bases from V and 1 base from J, with 14 bases in between. The CDR3 loop is CASSESGLARRTDTQYF. The CDR3 DNA sequence: TGCGCCAGCAGTGAGTCAGGGCTGGCGCGGCGCACAGATACGCAGTATTTT.

This clone showed up just a few times. The chain recombines TRBV18 with TRBJ2-7; no clear D. Germline assignment: CDR1 KGHSH and CDR2 LQKENI. V lost 0 bases and J lost 5, with 2 bases in between. The CDR3 totals 11 residues. Here the CDR3 DNA reads TGTGCCAGCTCACCACCGGACGAGCAGTACTTC. As protein: CASSPPDEQYF.

The J gene is TRBJ2-1, the V gene TRBV5-6, with no clear D. In germline, CDR1 is SGHDT, CDR2 YYEEEE. The CDR3 has 13 residues. V was pared by 0 bases and J by 10 bases, with 11 bases between. CDR3 sequence reads: CASSLGFVREQFF. The CDR3 bases are TGTGCCAGCAGCTTGGGGTTTGTTCGGGAGCAGTTCTTC.

As DNA, the CDR3 is TGCGCCAGCAGCCAACAACTGACAGGAGAAACCGTAGGGGCCTACGAGCAGTACTTC. This gives the protein CASSQQLTGETVGAYEQYF. This chain joins TRBV4-3 and TRBJ2-7, with a weak D call TRBD1 (6 bases). Germline V gene sequence: CDR1 LGHNA, CDR2 YSLEER. This CDR3 region has 19 residues. V gave up 2 bases and J gave up 2 bases, with 25 bases separating them.

As concerns this clone: At the DNA level, this CDR3 is encoded by other sequences in the same sample as well. V and J are TRBV11-2 and TRBJ2-7, with D possibly TRBD2 on 6 matching bases. Germline assignment: CDR1 SGHAT and CDR2 FQNNGV. This CDR3 has 13 amino acids. Trimming took off 4 bases at V and 4 bases at J, with 11 bases between the two ends. CDR3 sequence: CASSWGLSYEQYF. Here the CDR3 DNA reads TGTGCCAGCAGCTGGGGACTGTCGTACGAGCAGTACTTC.

On this clone itself: At the DNA level, this CDR3 is encoded by other sequences in the same sample as well. The chain couples TRBV27 to TRBJ2-3; no firm D call. This CDR3 spans 13 amino acids. The V and J ends lost 3 bases and 0 bases respectively, with 4 bases between them. CDR1 is MNHEY and CDR2 is SMNVEV in the germline V gene (reference sequence). The CDR3 region is CASSFSSTDTQYF. The CDR3 nucleotides read TGTGCCAGCAGTTTTAGCAGCACAGATACGCAGTATTTT.